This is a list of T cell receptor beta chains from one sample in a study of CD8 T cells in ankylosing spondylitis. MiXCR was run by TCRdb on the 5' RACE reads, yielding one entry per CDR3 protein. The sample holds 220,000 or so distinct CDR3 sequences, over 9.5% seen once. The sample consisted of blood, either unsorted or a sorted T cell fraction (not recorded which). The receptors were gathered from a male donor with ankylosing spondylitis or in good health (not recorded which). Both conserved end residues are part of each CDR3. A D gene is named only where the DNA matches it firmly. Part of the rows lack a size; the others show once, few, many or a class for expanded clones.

CASSSTPRANVLTF	TGTGCCAGCAGCTCAACCCCCAGGGCCAACGTCCTGACTTTC	TRBV7-2	TRBJ2-6	many	.
CASSEGLATPFQEQYF	TGTGCCAGCAGTGAGGGGTTGGCCACCCCGTTTCAAGAGCAGTACTTC	TRBV6-1	TRBJ2-7	.	.
CASSQPTTPVNTEAFF	TGTGCCAGCAGCCAACCGACGACTCCAGTTAACACTGAAGCTTTCTTT	TRBV4-2	TRBJ1-1	many	.
CASSRTGGAGDSNQPQHF	TGTGCCAGCTCACGGACAGGGGGCGCGGGGGATAGCAATCAGCCCCAGCATTTT	TRBV18	TRBJ1-5	.	TRBD1
CASSASGGSYEQYF	TGTGCCAGCAGTGCTAGCGGGGGTTCCTACGAGCAGTACTTC	TRBV12-3/TRBV12-4	TRBJ2-7	few	TRBD2
CASSHGRGSNEQYF	TGTGCCAGCAGCCATGGGCGGGGGTCCAACGAGCAGTACTTC	TRBV3-1	TRBJ2-7	many	TRBD2
CASSPGTGYGYTF	TGTGCCAGCTCACCGGGGACAGGGTATGGCTACACCTTC	TRBV18	TRBJ1-2	many	TRBD1
CASSPTGDTGELFF	TGTGCCAGCAGTCCCACAGGGGACACCGGGGAGCTGTTTTTT	TRBV7-2	TRBJ2-2	many	TRBD1
CASSRQRQETQYF	TGTGCCAGTTCACGACAGAGACAAGAGACCCAGTACTTC	TRBV6-1	TRBJ2-5	.	.
CASSLVGGVSYEQYF	TGTGCCAGCAGCTTAGTGGGGGGGGTCTCCTACGAGCAGTACTTC	TRBV7-2	TRBJ2-7	many	TRBD2
CATSDLTGPELFF	TGTGCCACCAGTGACCTAACTGGCCCGGAGCTGTTTTTT	TRBV24-1	TRBJ2-2	many	.
CASSLDGPNTGELFF	TGTGCCAGCAGCTTGGACGGACCGAACACCGGGGAGCTGTTTTTT	TRBV5-5	TRBJ2-2	.	.
CASSGLYNEQFF	TGCGCCAGCAGCGGGCTATACAATGAGCAGTTCTTC	TRBV5-1	TRBJ2-1	many	.
CSVDVSRHGYTF	TGCAGCGTTGATGTCTCCCGTCATGGCTACACCTTC	TRBV29-1	TRBJ1-2	many	.
CASSLAWDPGELFF	TGCGCCAGCAGCTTGGCCTGGGACCCCGGGGAGCTGTTTTTT	TRBV5-1	TRBJ2-2	few	.
CASRPGQGGETQYF	TGTGCCAGCAGACCGGGACAGGGCGGAGAGACCCAGTACTTC	TRBV12-3/TRBV12-4	TRBJ2-5	few	TRBD1
CASSVSGTGADTQYF	TGTGCCAGCAGTGTATCCGGGACAGGGGCAGATACGCAGTATTTT	TRBV6-1	TRBJ2-3	many	TRBD1
CASSSLTDTANYGYTF	TGCGCCAGCAGCTCCCTGACAGATACGGCAAACTATGGCTACACCTTC	TRBV5-1	TRBJ1-2	few	.
CSASRGLENGYEQYF	TGCAGTGCTAGCAGGGGACTAGAGAACGGCTACGAGCAGTACTTC	TRBV20-1	TRBJ2-7	many	TRBD2
CASSPGGVSGYTF	TGTGCCAGCAGCCCCGGGGGGGTGAGTGGCTACACCTTC	TRBV7-2	TRBJ1-2	many	.